The T cell receptor beta chain described here comes from a study of T cells in Graves' hyperthyroidism and ophthalmopathy. This clonotype appeared a few times. The source material, RNA transcripts, was used to amplify TCR beta CDR3 regions. TCR CDR3 underwent first-round RT-PCR with the HTBI primer set. From the multiplex PCR reads, TCRdb called clonotypes with MiXCR, one entry per CDR3 protein. The profile shows a few hundred thousand distinct CDR3 sequences, around 15% of them singletons. Germline V CDR1 and CDR2: KGHSH, LQKENI. After removal of 6 bases from V and 2 bases from J, the junction contained 13 bases not matched to a gene. CDR3 size: 17 residues.

The gene calls are TRBV18 and TRBJ2-3; 8 bases line up with TRBD2. The origin of this receptor is a woman aged 40 to 49 with Graves' ophthalmopathy. The sequenced sample was blood. The CDR3 sequence is CASSVNHPGGATDTQYF. As DNA, the CDR3 is TGTGCCAGCTCGGTAAACCACCCCGGGGGGGCCACAGATACGCAGTATTTT.